Below, one TCR beta chain is given with its context. This entry belongs to a study of shared clonotypes between healthy human individuals. Every subset had its genomic DNA shared out evenly among several immunoSEQ plates. The assay was immunoSEQ multiplex PCR, and TCRdb's table has in-frame clones only and misses some. The table records some 2.4 million clones, roughly 93% of them present only once. V lost 0 bases and J lost 1, with 10 bases in between. CDR1 and CDR2 (germline): SGHRS, YFSETQ. The CDR3 extends over 15 amino acids. The receptor's source is a man aged 18 to 30 in good health. Some clones in this sample may be carry-over from other donors' samples. V usage is TRBV5-1 and J usage is TRBJ1-1; D call uncertain. The material sequenced was naive CD4+ T cells from PBMCs. This sample's subset: CD45RA+ positively selected. CDR3 region: CASSLAEGRNTEAFF. As DNA, the CDR3 is TGCGCCAGCAGCTTGGCCGAAGGTAGGAACACTGAAGCTTTCTTT.